A single sample is the source of the 10 T cell receptor beta chains below, sequenced in a study of CD8+ T cells in alopecia areata (dated by TCRdb to the late 2010s). Libraries came from the immunoSEQ multiplex PCR assay. RNA was extracted from all samples and reverse transcribed into cDNA as template for TCR sequencing. TCRdb provides this immuneACCESS table in a form limited to in-frame rearrangements. Some clones are lacking; in checked studies, under half of them reflect an unresolved V gene, and why the rest are absent is not known. The sample yields around 140,000 clones; roughly half were counted once. The ten biggest clones cover 0.8% to 1% of the sample. Interpreted using the paper, the time point label stands for: baseline before oral tofacitinib. The source material was CD4+ T cells sorted from blood, sampled at week 0. The receptors stem from a human donor with alopecia areata.

This chain links TRBV4-2 with TRBJ2-2; 11 bases are a match to TRBD2. V gave up 4 bases and J gave up 5 bases; unmatched junction bases: 9. CDR3 length equals 17 residues. Germline loops: CDR1 LGHNA, CDR2 YNFKEQ. The CDR3 nucleotides are TGTGCCAGCAGCCCTAAGATAGCGGGAGGGCCGACCGGGGAGCTGTTTTTT. Its protein is CASSPKIAGGPTGELFF.

In nucleotides, the CDR3 is TGCAGCGTTGAAGTTACCGGGAGTGGTACGGGGCAGTACTTC. Its protein product is CSVEVTGSGTGQYF. This chain uses TRBV29-1 with TRBJ2-7; D is perhaps TRBD2 (6 bases). V was clipped by 1 base and J by 9 bases, with 19 bases between them. The CDR3 totals 14 residues. The V gene's germline CDR1 is SQVTM and CDR2 ANQGSEA.

V usage is TRBV9 and J usage is TRBJ2-7, with D hard to call. Germline loops: CDR1 SGDLS, CDR2 YYNGEE. V lost 4 bases and J lost 7, with 9 bases in between. CDR3 length: 11 residues. DNA for the CDR3: TGTGCCAGCAGCTCCGGGCTGGAGCAGTACTTC. Translated: CASSSGLEQYF. The whole variable domain, remainder taken from reference TRBV9 and TRBJ2-7, is DSGVTQTPKHLITATGQRVTLRCSPRSGDLSVYWYQQSLDQGLQFLIQYYNGEERAKGNILERFSAQQFPDLHSELNLSSLELGDSALYFCASSSGLEQYFGPGTRLTVT.

This clone was observed a handful of times. This sequence joins TRBV30 and TRBJ2-7; D might be TRBD1 or TRBD2, each matching 5 bases. This CDR3 region has 13 residues. Per the germline V gene, CDR1 is GTSNPN and CDR2 is SVGIG (reference sequence). The V gene lost 1 base and the J gene lost 10 bases, with 17 bases spanning the gap. The CDR3 nucleotides read TGTGCCTGGAGTGCCGGGATAGCCCGGGACCAGTACTTC. This sequence encodes CAWSAGIARDQYF.

The chain employs TRBV7-3 and TRBJ1-1, with TRBD1 as a possible D gene (5 bases). CDR1 and CDR2 (germline): SGHTA, FQGTGA. V lost 4 bases to trimming and J lost 4 bases, with 10 bases between them. CDR3 length: 13 amino acids. CDR3: CASSWVRGTEAFF. The CDR3 region has the DNA TGTGCCAGCAGCTGGGTTAGGGGCACTGAAGCTTTCTTT.

The sample holds a few counts of this clone. The V and J genes are TRBV4-3 and TRBJ2-3; a weak D match, TRBD2 (6 bases). This CDR3 comprises 14 residues. CDR1 is LGHNA, CDR2 YSLEER, per germline. V shed 6 bases and J shed 3 bases, with 13 bases lying between them. This CDR3 is CASSFRERTDTQYF. The CDR3 region has the DNA TGCGCCAGCAGTTTCCGGGAGCGGACAGATACGCAGTATTTT.

This chain connects TRBV6-5 to TRBJ2-7; possible D gene TRBD2, 5 bases. V lost 6 bases to trimming and J lost 1 base, with 13 bases between them. The V gene's germline CDR1 is MNHEY and CDR2 SVGAGI. This CDR3 contains 14 residues. The CDR3 is CASRSRARSYEQYF. As DNA, the CDR3 is TGTGCCAGCAGGTCGAGGGCGCGGTCCTACGAGCAGTACTTC.

This clone was seen once. V usage is TRBV18 and J usage is TRBJ2-6, with TRBD1 matching over 9 bases. Trimming cost V 2 bases and J 0 bases; bases outside gene matches: 5. Germline V gene sequence: CDR1 KGHSH, CDR2 LQKENI. This CDR3 spans 18 amino acids. The CDR3 DNA follows: TGTGCCAGCTCACCAAGGACAGGGGTCGACTCTGGGGCCAACGTCCTGACTTTC. Amino acids: CASSPRTGVDSGANVLTF.

The genes are TRBV14 and TRBJ2-5, with D possibly TRBD2 on 6 matching bases. The length of the CDR3 is 14 residues. V shed 0 bases and J shed 5 bases, with 10 bases lying between them. CDR1 and CDR2 (germline): SGHDN, FVKESK. The CDR3 DNA reads TGTGCCAGCAGCCAAGAGCCGGGGGTGGAGACCCAGTACTTC. Translating gives CASSQEPGVETQYF.

This chain connects TRBV7-2 to TRBJ1-2; 9 bases are shared with TRBD1. Germline V lookup: CDR1 SGHTA, CDR2 FQGNSA. This CDR3 region has 14 residues. The V and J ends lost 5 bases and 7 bases, in that order; junction bases with no gene match: 8. This CDR3 is CASSAQGAVGGYTF. DNA for the CDR3: TGTGCCAGCAGCGCACAGGGGGCCGTTGGTGGCTACACCTTC.